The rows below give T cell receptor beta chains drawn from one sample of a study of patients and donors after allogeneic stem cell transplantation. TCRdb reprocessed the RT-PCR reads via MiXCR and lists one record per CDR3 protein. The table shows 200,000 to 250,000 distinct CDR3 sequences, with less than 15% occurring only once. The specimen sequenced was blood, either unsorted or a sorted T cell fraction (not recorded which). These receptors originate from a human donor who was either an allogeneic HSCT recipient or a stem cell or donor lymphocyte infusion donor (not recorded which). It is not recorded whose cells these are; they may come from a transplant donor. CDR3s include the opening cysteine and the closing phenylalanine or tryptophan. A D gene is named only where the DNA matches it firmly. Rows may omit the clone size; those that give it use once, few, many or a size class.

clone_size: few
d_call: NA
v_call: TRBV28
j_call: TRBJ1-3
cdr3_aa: CASSLRIATSGNTIYF
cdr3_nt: TGTGCCAGCAGCCTACGGATCGCCACCTCTGGAAACACCATATATTTT

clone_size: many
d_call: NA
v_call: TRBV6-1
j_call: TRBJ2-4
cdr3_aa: CASSEAAGAQNIQYF
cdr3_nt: TGTGCCAGCAGTGAAGCGGCCGGAGCCCAAAACATTCAGTACTTC

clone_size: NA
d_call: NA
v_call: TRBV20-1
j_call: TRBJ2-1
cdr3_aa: CSARVGAEGRNEQFF
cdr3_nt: TGCAGTGCTAGAGTAGGGGCGGAGGGGCGCAATGAGCAGTTCTTC

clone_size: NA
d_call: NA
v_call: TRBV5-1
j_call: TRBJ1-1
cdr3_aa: CASSWRAWAGPGTEAFF
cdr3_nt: TGCGCCAGCAGCTGGAGAGCTTGGGCAGGTCCTGGCACTGAAGCTTTCTTT

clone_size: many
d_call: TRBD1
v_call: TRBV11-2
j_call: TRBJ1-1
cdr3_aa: CASSRGQGMNTEAFF
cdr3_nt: TGTGCCAGCAGCCGAGGACAGGGAATGAACACTGAAGCTTTCTTT

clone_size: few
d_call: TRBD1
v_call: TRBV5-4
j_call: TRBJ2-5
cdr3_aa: CASSSRDRGLETQYF
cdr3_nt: TGTGCCAGCAGCTCACGGGACAGGGGTTTGGAGACCCAGTACTTC

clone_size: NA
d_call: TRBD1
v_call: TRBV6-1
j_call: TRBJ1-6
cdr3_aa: CASSAGGGGSPLHF
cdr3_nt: TGTGCCAGCAGTGCCGGAGGGGGCGGGTCACCCCTCCACTTT

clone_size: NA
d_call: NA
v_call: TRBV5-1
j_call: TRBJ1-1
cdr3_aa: CASSPDTQQGRAFF
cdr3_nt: TGCGCCAGCAGCCCAGACACCCAACAGGGAAGAGCTTTCTTT

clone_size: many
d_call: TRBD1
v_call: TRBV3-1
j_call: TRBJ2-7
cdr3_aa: CASSLGTGGYEQYF
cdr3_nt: TGTGCCAGCAGCCTCGGGACAGGAGGCTACGAGCAGTACTTC

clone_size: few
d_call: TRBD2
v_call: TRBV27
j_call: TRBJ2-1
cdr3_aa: CASSLRLAGGVYNEQFF
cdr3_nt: TGTGCCAGCAGTTTAAGACTAGCGGGAGGTGTCTACAATGAGCAGTTCTTC

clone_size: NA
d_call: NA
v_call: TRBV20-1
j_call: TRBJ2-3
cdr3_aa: CSVPRGPGVTDTQYF
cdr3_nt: TGCAGTGTTCCGAGAGGGCCAGGGGTCACAGATACGCAGTATTTT

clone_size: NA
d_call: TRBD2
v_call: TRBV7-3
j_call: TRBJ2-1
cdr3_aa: CASSFGGAGNEQFF
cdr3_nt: TGTGCCAGCAGCTTCGGGGGGGCCGGAAATGAGCAGTTCTTC

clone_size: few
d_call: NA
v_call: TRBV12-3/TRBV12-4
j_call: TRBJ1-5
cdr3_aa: CASSWGNNQPQHF
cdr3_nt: TGTGCCAGCAGTTGGGGGAACAATCAGCCCCAGCATTTT

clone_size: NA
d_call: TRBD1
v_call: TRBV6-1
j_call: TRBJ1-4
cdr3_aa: CASTPGQGYEKLFF
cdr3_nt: TGTGCCAGCACCCCGGGACAGGGGTATGAAAAACTGTTTTTT

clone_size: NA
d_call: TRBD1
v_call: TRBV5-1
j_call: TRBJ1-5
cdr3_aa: CASSLGQGGWEPQHF
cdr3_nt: TGCGCCAGCAGCTTGGGACAGGGAGGTTGGGAGCCCCAGCATTTT

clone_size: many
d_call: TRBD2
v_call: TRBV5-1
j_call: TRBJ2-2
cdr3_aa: CASSLGSGEGTGELFF
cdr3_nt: TGCGCCAGCAGCTTGGGCAGCGGGGAAGGCACCGGGGAGCTGTTTTTT

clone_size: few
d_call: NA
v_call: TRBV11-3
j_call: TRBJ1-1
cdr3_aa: CASSLGVPNTEAFF
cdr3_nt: TGTGCCAGCAGCTTAGGGGTGCCGAACACTGAAGCTTTCTTT

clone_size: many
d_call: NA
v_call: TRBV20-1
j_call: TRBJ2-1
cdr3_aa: CSAPAAGLSYNEQFF
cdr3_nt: TGCAGTGCTCCTGCGGCGGGATTGTCCTACAATGAGCAGTTCTTC

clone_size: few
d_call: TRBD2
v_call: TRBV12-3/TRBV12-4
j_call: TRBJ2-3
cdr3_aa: CASSFSGSGTDTQYF
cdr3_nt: TGTGCCAGCAGTTTTAGCGGGAGCGGCACAGATACGCAGTATTTT

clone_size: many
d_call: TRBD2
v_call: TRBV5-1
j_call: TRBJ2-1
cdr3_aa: CASSGGLAQYNEQFF
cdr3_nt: TGCGCCAGCAGCGGTGGACTAGCGCAATACAATGAGCAGTTCTTC

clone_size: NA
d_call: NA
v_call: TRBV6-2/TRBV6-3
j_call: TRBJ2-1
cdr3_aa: CASGTYLWDEQFF
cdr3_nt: TGTGCCAGCGGGACTTACCTTTGGGATGAGCAGTTCTTC

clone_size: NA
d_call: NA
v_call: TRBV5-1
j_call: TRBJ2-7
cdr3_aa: CASSSRDAISGQYF
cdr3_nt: TGCGCCAGCAGCTCACGAGATGCCATTTCGGGGCAGTACTTC

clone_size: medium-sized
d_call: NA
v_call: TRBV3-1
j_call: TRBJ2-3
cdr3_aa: CASSHWGESTDTQYF
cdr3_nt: TGTGCCAGCAGCCACTGGGGGGAAAGCACAGATACGCAGTATTTT

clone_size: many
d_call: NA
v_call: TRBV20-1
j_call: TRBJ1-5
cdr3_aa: CSARRDTVGVDQPQHF
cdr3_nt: TGCAGTGCTCGTCGGGACACCGTTGGAGTGGATCAGCCCCAGCATTTT

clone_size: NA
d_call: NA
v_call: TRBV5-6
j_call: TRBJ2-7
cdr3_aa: CASSLQPGPPSHEQYF
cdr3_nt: TGTGCCAGCAGCTTGCAACCGGGACCCCCGAGCCACGAGCAGTACTTC

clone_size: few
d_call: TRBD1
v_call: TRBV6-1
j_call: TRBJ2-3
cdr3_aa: CASRGQRPSSTDTQYF
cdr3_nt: TGTGCCAGCAGGGGACAGAGGCCTTCTAGCACAGATACGCAGTATTTT

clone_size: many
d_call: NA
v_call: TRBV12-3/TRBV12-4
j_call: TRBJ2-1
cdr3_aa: CASRNNNFWGASSNEQFF
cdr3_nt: TGTGCCAGCAGAAATAACAACTTTTGGGGGGCGTCAAGCAATGAGCAGTTCTTC

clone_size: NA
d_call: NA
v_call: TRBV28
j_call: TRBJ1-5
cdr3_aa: CASRRGRSSNQPQHF
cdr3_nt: TGTGCCAGCAGACGAGGTCGAAGTAGCAATCAGCCCCAGCATTTT

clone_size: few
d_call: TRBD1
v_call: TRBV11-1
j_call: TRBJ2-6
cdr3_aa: CASSDRGSFGANVLTF
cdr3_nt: TGTGCCAGCAGCGACAGGGGGTCTTTTGGGGCCAACGTCCTGACTTTC

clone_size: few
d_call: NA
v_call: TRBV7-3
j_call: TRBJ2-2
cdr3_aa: CASSRLGGTGELFF
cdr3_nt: TGTGCCAGCAGCCGACTTGGGGGGACCGGGGAGCTGTTTTTT

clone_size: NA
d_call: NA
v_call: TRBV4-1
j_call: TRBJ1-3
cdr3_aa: CASSPRGPGNTIYF
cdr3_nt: TGCGCCAGCAGCCCCAGGGGACCTGGAAACACCATATATTTT

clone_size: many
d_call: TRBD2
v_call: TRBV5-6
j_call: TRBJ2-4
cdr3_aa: CASSTRGGAEYIQYF
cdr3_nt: TGTGCCAGCAGCACCCGCGGGGGGGCGGAATACATTCAGTACTTC

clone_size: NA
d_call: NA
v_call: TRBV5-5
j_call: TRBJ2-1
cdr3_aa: CASSLIPGANEQFF
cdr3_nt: TGTGCCAGCAGCTTGATCCCGGGGGCGAATGAGCAGTTCTTC

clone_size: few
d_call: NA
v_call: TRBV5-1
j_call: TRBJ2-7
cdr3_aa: CASSLGVPGPYEQYF
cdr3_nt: TGCGCCAGCAGCTTGGGGGTACCGGGACCCTACGAGCAGTACTTC

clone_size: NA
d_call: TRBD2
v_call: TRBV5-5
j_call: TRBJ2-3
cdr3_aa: CASSLVGGLVLDTQYF
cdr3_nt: TGTGCCAGCAGCTTGGTGGGGGGACTAGTCCTAGATACGCAGTATTTT

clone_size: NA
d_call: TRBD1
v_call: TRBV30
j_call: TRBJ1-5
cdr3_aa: CAWGQGYNQPQHF
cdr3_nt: TGTGCCTGGGGACAGGGATACAATCAGCCCCAGCATTTT

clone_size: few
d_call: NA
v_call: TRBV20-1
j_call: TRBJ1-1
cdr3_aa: CSARPRAGTEAFF
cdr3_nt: TGCAGTGCTAGGCCCAGGGCGGGCACTGAAGCTTTCTTT

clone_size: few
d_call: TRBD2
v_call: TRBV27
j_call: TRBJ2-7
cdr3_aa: CASTRTSPSYEQYF
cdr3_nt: TGTGCCAGCACCAGGACTAGCCCCTCCTACGAGCAGTACTTC

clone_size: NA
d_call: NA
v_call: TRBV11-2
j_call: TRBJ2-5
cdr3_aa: CASSLQGTGETQYF
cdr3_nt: TGTGCCAGCAGCCTCCAGGGCACGGGAGAGACCCAGTACTTC

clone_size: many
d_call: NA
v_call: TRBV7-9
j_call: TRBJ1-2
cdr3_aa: CASSLGEGGGYTF
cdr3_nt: TGTGCCAGCAGCTTAGGAGAAGGCGGGGGCTACACCTTC